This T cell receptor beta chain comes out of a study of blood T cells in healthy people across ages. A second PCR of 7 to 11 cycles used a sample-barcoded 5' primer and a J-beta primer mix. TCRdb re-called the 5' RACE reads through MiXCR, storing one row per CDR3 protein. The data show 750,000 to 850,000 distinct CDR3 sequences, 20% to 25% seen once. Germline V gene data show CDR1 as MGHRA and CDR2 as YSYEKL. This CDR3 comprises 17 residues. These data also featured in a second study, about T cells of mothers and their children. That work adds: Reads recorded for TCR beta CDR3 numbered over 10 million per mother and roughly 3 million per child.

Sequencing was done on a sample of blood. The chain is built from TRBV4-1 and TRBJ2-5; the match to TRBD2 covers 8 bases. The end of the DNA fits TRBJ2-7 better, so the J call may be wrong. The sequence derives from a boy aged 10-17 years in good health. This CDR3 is CASSQELAVDSSYEQYF. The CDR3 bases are TGCGCCAGCAGCCAAGAACTAGCGGTGGATAGCTCCTACGAGCAGTACTTC.